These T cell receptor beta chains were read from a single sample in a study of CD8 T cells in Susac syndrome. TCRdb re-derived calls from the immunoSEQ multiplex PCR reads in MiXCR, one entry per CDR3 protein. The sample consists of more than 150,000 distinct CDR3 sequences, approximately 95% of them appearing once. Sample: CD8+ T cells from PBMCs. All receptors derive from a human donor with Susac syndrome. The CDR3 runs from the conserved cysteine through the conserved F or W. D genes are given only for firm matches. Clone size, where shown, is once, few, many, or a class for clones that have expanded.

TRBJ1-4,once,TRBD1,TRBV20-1,CSARRTGRNEKLFF,TGCAGTGCTAGGAGGACAGGGCGGAATGAAAAACTGTTTTTT
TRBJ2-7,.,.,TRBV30,CAWNGATYEQYF,TGTGCCTGGAATGGTGCTACCTACGAGCAGTACTTC
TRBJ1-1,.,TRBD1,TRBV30,CAWSIGTGGTEAFF,TGTGCCTGGAGTATCGGGACAGGGGGCACTGAAGCTTTCTTT
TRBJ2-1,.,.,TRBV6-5,CASSYGTSEGEQFF,TGTGCCAGCAGTTACGGGACCAGTGAGGGTGAGCAGTTCTTC
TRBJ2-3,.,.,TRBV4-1,CASSPSGLSTQYF,TGCGCCAGCAGCCCTTCGGGCCTAAGTACGCAGTATTTT
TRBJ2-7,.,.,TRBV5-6,CASSGGNSGIPYEQYF,TGTGCCAGCAGCGGGGGGAATAGCGGAATTCCCTACGAGCAGTACTTC
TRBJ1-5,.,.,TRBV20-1,CSARSGFPVGPQHF,TGCAGTGCTAGAAGTGGGTTCCCGGTAGGGCCCCAGCATTTT
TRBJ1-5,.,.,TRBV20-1,CSARAAGNQPQHF,TGCAGTGCTAGAGCCGCGGGAAATCAGCCCCAGCATTTT
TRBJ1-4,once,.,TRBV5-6,CASSSWGEKLFF,TGTGCCAGCAGCTCCTGGGGTGAAAAACTGTTTTTT
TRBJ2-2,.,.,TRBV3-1,CASDKSNTGELFF,TGTGCCAGCGACAAGTCGAACACCGGGGAGCTGTTTTTT
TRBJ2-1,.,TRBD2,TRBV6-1,CASSGTSPSNEQFF,TGTGCCAGCAGCGGGACTAGCCCTAGCAATGAGCAGTTCTTC
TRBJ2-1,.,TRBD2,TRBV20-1,CSAREKGREFGEEQFF,TGCAGTGCTAGAGAGAAGGGGCGGGAGTTTGGAGAGGAGCAGTTCTTC
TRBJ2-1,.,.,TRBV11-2,CASRGVENEQFF,TGTGCCAGCAGGGGGGTAGAGAATGAGCAGTTCTTC
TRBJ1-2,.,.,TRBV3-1,CASSQEPYYGYTF,TGTGCCAGCAGCCAAGAACCCTACTATGGCTACACCTTC
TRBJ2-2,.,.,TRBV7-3,CASSLTSHGELFF,TGTGCCAGCAGCTTAACTTCGCACGGGGAGCTGTTTTTT
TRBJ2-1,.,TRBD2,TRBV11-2,CASRFSTSGINEQFF,TGTGCCAGCAGATTTTCGACTAGCGGAATAAATGAGCAGTTCTTC
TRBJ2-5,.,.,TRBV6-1,CAADSQETQYF,TGTGCCGCCGACAGCCAAGAGACCCAGTACTTC
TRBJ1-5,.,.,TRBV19,CASSMSRGGQPQHF,TGTGCCAGTAGTATGTCAAGGGGGGGTCAGCCCCAGCATTTT
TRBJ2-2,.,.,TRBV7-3,CASSLLGGQNTGELFF,TGTGCCAGCAGCTTACTCGGGGGGCAAAACACCGGGGAGCTGTTTTTT
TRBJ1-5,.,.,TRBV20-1,CSAQSGNQPQHF,TGCAGTGCCCAATCAGGGAATCAGCCCCAGCATTTT
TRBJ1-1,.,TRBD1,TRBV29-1,CSVMTGDPRLNTEAFF,TGCAGCGTTATGACAGGGGACCCTAGGTTGAACACTGAAGCTTTCTTT
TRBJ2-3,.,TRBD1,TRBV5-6,CASSPGTGPDTQYF,TGTGCCAGCAGCCCCGGGACAGGGCCAGATACGCAGTATTTT
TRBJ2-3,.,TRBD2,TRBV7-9,CASSLELASGLTDTQYF,TGTGCCAGCAGCTTAGAGTTGGCTAGCGGACTCACAGATACGCAGTATTTT
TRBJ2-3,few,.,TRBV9,CASSVSTDTQYF,TGTGCCAGCAGCGTTTCCACAGATACGCAGTATTTT
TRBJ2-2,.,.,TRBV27,CASSFLGTTNTGELFF,TGTGCCAGCAGTTTTTTAGGAACGACGAACACCGGGGAGCTGTTTTTT
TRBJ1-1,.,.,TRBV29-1,CSVLRGMNTEAFF,TGCAGCGTTCTCAGGGGAATGAACACTGAAGCTTTCTTT
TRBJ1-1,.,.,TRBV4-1,CASSQGRMNTEAFF,TGCGCCAGCAGCCAGGGACGGATGAACACTGAAGCTTTCTTT
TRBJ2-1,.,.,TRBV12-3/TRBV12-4,CASTIGGPGYNEQFF,TGTGCCAGCACGATAGGGGGACCAGGATACAATGAGCAGTTCTTC
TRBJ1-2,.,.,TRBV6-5,CASSYHDGASWGGYTF,TGTGCCAGCAGTTACCACGATGGGGCCTCGTGGGGAGGCTACACCTTC
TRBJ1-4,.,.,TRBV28,CASSRTRPKVATNEKLFF,TGTGCCAGCAGCCGAACCCGACCGAAAGTTGCAACTAATGAAAAACTGTTTTTT
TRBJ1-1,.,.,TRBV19,CASSSLTKAFF,TGTGCCAGTAGTTCCCTGACTAAAGCTTTCTTT
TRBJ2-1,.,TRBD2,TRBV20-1,CSAHLAGERNEQFF,TGCAGTGCACACCTAGCGGGAGAGCGGAATGAGCAGTTCTTC
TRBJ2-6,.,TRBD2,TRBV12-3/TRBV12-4,CASSFGGAGANVLTF,TGTGCCAGCAGTTTTGGGGGGGCTGGGGCCAACGTCCTGACTTTC
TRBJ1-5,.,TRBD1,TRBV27,CASSLGDRVSPQHF,TGTGCCAGCAGTTTAGGAGACAGGGTCTCTCCCCAGCATTTT
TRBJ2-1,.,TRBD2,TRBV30,CAWSGTSSYNEQFF,TGTGCCTGGAGCGGGACTAGCTCCTACAATGAGCAGTTCTTC
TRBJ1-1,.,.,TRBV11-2,CASSLGVTPEAFF,TGTGCCAGCAGCTTAGGAGTGACACCTGAAGCTTTCTTT
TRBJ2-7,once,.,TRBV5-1,CASSRPEEGIDEQYF,TGCGCCAGCAGCCGGCCTGAAGAAGGGATTGACGAGCAGTACTTC
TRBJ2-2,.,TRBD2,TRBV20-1,CSAQYTSGTGELFF,TGCAGTGCCCAATATACTAGCGGGACCGGGGAGCTGTTTTTT
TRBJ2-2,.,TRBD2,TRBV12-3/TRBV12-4,CARQLAGGPYTGELFF,TGTGCCCGCCAACTAGCGGGAGGGCCGTACACCGGGGAGCTGTTTTTT
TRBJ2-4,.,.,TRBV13,CASSSPGAGLTKNIQYF,TGTGCCAGCAGCTCACCGGGGGCAGGGTTAACCAAAAACATTCAGTACTTC
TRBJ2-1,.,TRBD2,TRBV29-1,CSVEDVTSAPYEQFF,TGCAGCGTTGAAGATGTGACTAGCGCCCCGTATGAGCAGTTCTTC
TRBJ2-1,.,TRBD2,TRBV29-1,CSVVGLAGDTYNEQFF,TGCAGCGTTGTGGGACTAGCGGGGGACACCTACAATGAGCAGTTCTTC